This T cell receptor beta chain came from a study of response to subunit inactivated influenza vaccine. From the RT-PCR reads, TCRdb called clonotypes with MiXCR, one entry per CDR3 protein. The profile shows 500,000 to 550,000 distinct CDR3 sequences, 20% to 25% of them singletons. Many counts were recorded for this clonotype. CDR1 is SGHRS and CDR2 is YFSETQ in the germline V gene. Trimming took 0 bases from V and 2 from J, leaving 8 bases between them. CDR3 size: 14 residues. These same records also appear under a second study, on T cells expressing NK-cell markers. This second report adds: Generation of TCR beta cDNA was performed by 5'RACE template switching incorporating UMIs. All TCR beta repertoires analysed originated from sorted CD3+CD56+NKG2C+, CD3+CD56+NKG2C- and CD3+CD56-NKG2C+ T cells. The sequencing cohort of eight donors included seven HCMV-seropositive individuals and one seronegative individual. Similarly, these clonotypes led the CD3+CD56-NKG2C+ fraction as well in a few donors. Whether expanded NKG2C+ T cell clones recognized HCMV stayed uncertain.

The rearrangement uses TRBV5-1 and TRBJ2-5, with D possibly being TRBD1 (6 bases). This TCR derives from a man aged 45-60 years who received an inactivated influenza vaccine. The specimen comprised CD4+ T cells sorted from PBMCs, sampled about 12 days after vaccination. The CDR3: CASSLGGTQETQYF. In nucleotides, the CDR3 is TGCGCCAGCAGCTTGGGAGGGACACAAGAGACCCAGTACTTC. Full variable domain (missing parts from reference TRBV5-1 and TRBJ2-5): KAGVTQTPRYLIKTRGQQVTLSCSPISGHRSVSWYQQTPGQGLQFLFEYFSETQRNKGNFPGRFSGRQFSNSRSEMNVSTLELGDSALYLCASSLGGTQETQYFGPGTRLLVL.